The rows below give T cell receptor beta chains drawn from one sample of a study of blood T cell repertoires in COVID-19. Assay: immunoSEQ multiplex PCR; the TCRdb copy retains only in-frame clones and omits some. This sample yields approximately 300,000 clones, of which about 92% are seen a single time; approximately 17% belongs to the top ten. The sample comprised PBMCs or T cells enriched from blood (not recorded which). Every receptor here comes from a woman in her 30s who had recovered from COVID-19. The CDR3 runs from the conserved cysteine through the conserved F or W. The D gene is left open where the match is weak. Where a row states a size, it is once, few, many or the class of an expanded clone; other rows omit it.

>TRBD2|-|TRBV4-3|TRBJ2-5
CASSQGGEGPATGETQYF
TGCGCCAGCAGCCAAGGGGGGGAGGGCCCCGCCACCGGGGAGACCCAGTACTTC
>TRBD2|once|TRBV18|TRBJ2-3
CASSPGGADTQYF
TGTGCCAGCTCACCAGGGGGGGCAGATACGCAGTATTTT
>TRBD1|-|TRBV5-4|TRBJ2-1
CASSTQGAESYNEQFF
TGTGCCAGCAGCACACAGGGGGCGGAATCCTACAATGAGCAGTTCTTC
>TRBD1|-|TRBV5-4|TRBJ1-1
CASSPGTEYTEAFF
TGTGCCAGCAGCCCAGGGACAGAGTACACTGAAGCTTTCTTT
>TRBD1|once|TRBV30|TRBJ2-2
CAWKTGGTGELFF
TGTGCCTGGAAGACAGGGGGCACCGGGGAGCTGTTTTTT
>-|-|TRBV6-5|TRBJ2-7
CASRVGGGNAYEQYF
TGTGCCAGCAGAGTAGGAGGAGGGAACGCCTACGAGCAGTACTTC
>TRBD1|-|TRBV18|TRBJ2-7
CASSPGQAKVEQYF
TGTGCCAGCTCACCCGGACAGGCCAAAGTCGAGCAGTACTTC
>TRBD2|-|TRBV7-2|TRBJ2-1
CASSLGAGGPNEQFF
TGTGCCAGCAGCTTAGGAGCGGGGGGCCCGAATGAGCAGTTCTTC
>-|-|TRBV29-1|TRBJ2-6
CSVAHRLAGANVLTF
TGCAGCGTTGCTCACAGGCTGGCAGGGGCCAACGTCCTGACTTTC
>TRBD1|once|TRBV29-1|TRBJ1-2
CSAVGTGGFGYTF
TGCAGCGCCGTAGGGACAGGGGGGTTTGGCTACACCTTC
>TRBD2|once|TRBV3-1/TRBV3-2|TRBJ2-3
CASSQVLTGTSGVTQYF
TGTGCCAGCAGCCAAGTCTTGACCGGGACTAGCGGGGTTACGCAGTATTTT
>TRBD1|once|TRBV28|TRBJ1-2
CASSLGAGGNYGYTF
TGTGCCAGCAGTTTGGGAGCAGGGGGGAACTATGGCTACACCTTC
>TRBD1|-|TRBV27|TRBJ2-6
CASNPGQGRTGANVLTF
TGTGCCAGCAACCCGGGACAGGGACGAACTGGGGCCAACGTCCTGACTTTC
>TRBD1|-|TRBV2|TRBJ1-6
CASANLDRGNSPLHF
TGTGCCAGCGCTAACCTGGACAGGGGCAATTCACCCCTCCACTTT
>TRBD1|once|TRBV28|TRBJ1-5
CASSHGGQGSNQPQHF
TGTGCCAGCAGCCACGGGGGACAGGGAAGCAATCAGCCCCAGCATTTT
>-|-|TRBV6-2/TRBV6-3|TRBJ1-6
CASSSRGSPLHF
TGTGCCAGCAGTTCTAGGGGTTCACCCCTCCACTTT
>TRBD2|once|TRBV19|TRBJ2-1
CASSTGLGGNEQFF
TGTGCCAGTAGTACGGGACTAGGGGGCAATGAGCAGTTCTTC
>-|-|TRBV11-3|TRBJ2-3
CASKDGRENTDTQYF
TGTGCCAGCAAAGACGGGAGAGAGAACACAGATACGCAGTATTTT
>-|once|TRBV27|TRBJ1-2
CASSFRASNYGYTF
TGTGCCAGCAGTTTCAGGGCCTCTAACTATGGCTACACCTTC
>TRBD2|once|TRBV19|TRBJ2-1
CASSPRGSHGEQFF
TGTGCCAGTAGCCCGCGGGGGAGTCACGGTGAGCAGTTCTTC
>-|-|TRBV27|TRBJ1-5
CASRIRGDGSNQPQHF
TGTGCCAGCAGGATACGGGGGGACGGTAGCAATCAGCCCCAGCATTTT
>TRBD1|-|TRBV28|TRBJ1-4
CASKTGEAYEKLFF
TGTGCCAGCAAAACAGGGGAGGCCTATGAAAAACTGTTTTTT
>TRBD1|-|TRBV7-9|TRBJ1-6
CASSLGDSTNSPLHF
TGTGCCAGCAGCCTTGGGGACAGTACGAATTCACCCCTCCACTTT
>-|-|TRBV14|TRBJ2-3
CASSLHTGSGTDTQYF
TGTGCCAGCAGCCTGCACACCGGGTCGGGCACAGATACGCAGTATTTT
>-|-|TRBV5-6|TRBJ1-2
CASSGTTGFGYTF
TGTGCCAGCAGCGGAACGACAGGATTTGGCTACACCTTC
>-|-|TRBV5-6|TRBJ1-3
CASSSVTVAGNTIYF
TGTGCCAGCAGCTCGGTGACAGTAGCTGGAAACACCATATATTTT
>TRBD1|-|TRBV19|TRBJ2-7
CASSARTGGSRSYEQYF
TGTGCCAGTAGCGCCAGGACAGGGGGTTCGAGGTCCTACGAGCAGTACTTC
>-|-|TRBV30|TRBJ1-1
CAWSPHRDGEAFF
TGTGCCTGGAGTCCACACAGGGACGGTGAAGCTTTCTTT
>TRBD1|-|TRBV28|TRBJ1-2
CASSPLRDREHGYTF
TGTGCCAGCAGTCCCCTGAGGGACAGGGAGCATGGCTACACCTTC
>TRBD1|-|TRBV5-4|TRBJ2-7
CASSRGTGLYEQYF
TGTGCCAGCAGCAGGGGGACAGGACTCTACGAGCAGTACTTC
>TRBD1|-|TRBV7-9|TRBJ1-2
CASSLEAAGGGYTF
TGTGCCAGCAGCTTAGAGGCGGCAGGGGGAGGCTACACCTTC
>-|-|TRBV24-1|TRBJ2-6
CATSDPNSGANVLTF
TGTGCCACCAGTGACCCCAACTCTGGGGCCAACGTCCTGACTTTC
>TRBD1|-|TRBV9|TRBJ1-1
CASSTIGTGNTEAFF
TGTGCCAGCAGCACCATAGGGACAGGGAACACTGAAGCTTTCTTT
>TRBD1|-|TRBV2|TRBJ2-7
CASRGWDRLYEQYF
TGTGCCAGCAGGGGATGGGACAGACTCTACGAGCAGTACTTC
>TRBD2|-|TRBV24-1|TRBJ2-1
CATSDTLAANEQFF
TGTGCCACCAGTGATACCCTAGCGGCGAATGAGCAGTTCTTC
>-|few|TRBV4-1|TRBJ1-1
CASSQVGRNTEAFF
TGCGCCAGCAGCCAAGTAGGGAGGAACACTGAAGCTTTCTTT
>-|-|TRBV6-1|TRBJ2-7
CASSEGANPRLYEQYF
TGTGCCAGCAGTGAAGGAGCAAACCCTAGACTCTACGAGCAGTACTTC
>TRBD1|-|TRBV20-1|TRBJ1-5
CSASGVTGNQPQHF
TGCAGTGCTAGTGGGGTGACAGGGAATCAGCCCCAGCATTTT
>-|-|TRBV19|TRBJ1-5
CASKQGGKNQPQHF
TGTGCCAGTAAACAGGGAGGGAAGAATCAGCCCCAGCATTTT
>TRBD1|-|TRBV7-9|TRBJ1-5
CASSAGTGANQPQHF
TGTGCCAGCAGCGCCGGGACAGGGGCCAATCAGCCCCAGCATTTT
>TRBD1|-|TRBV30|TRBJ1-1
CASTHPYRGVNTEAFF
TGTGCCTCAACCCATCCCTACAGGGGCGTGAACACTGAAGCTTTCTTT
>TRBD1|once|TRBV16|TRBJ1-6
CASSTRQGYNSPLHF
TGTGCCAGCAGCACCCGACAGGGTTATAATTCACCCCTCCACTTT
>-|-|TRBV19|TRBJ2-1
CASSIGEVYNEQFF
TGTGCCAGTAGTATAGGGGAGGTTTACAATGAGCAGTTCTTC
>TRBD1|-|TRBV6-4|TRBJ2-5
CARFRDRYQETQYF
TGTGCCCGTTTCCGGGACAGGTACCAAGAGACCCAGTACTTC
>-|few|TRBV21-1|TRBJ2-1
CATPGTSGNEQFF
TGTGCCACCCCCGGGACTAGCGGAAATGAGCAGTTCTTC
>TRBD1|few|TRBV6-5|TRBJ2-7
CASRAGTANYEQYF
TGTGCCAGCAGAGCCGGGACAGCGAACTACGAGCAGTACTTC
>TRBD1|once|TRBV24-1|TRBJ2-7
CATSAGYDRGEQYF
TGTGCCACCAGCGCAGGGTATGACAGGGGCGAGCAGTACTTC
>-|-|TRBV7-2|TRBJ1-6
CASSSYSTLNSPLHF
TGTGCCAGCAGCTCATACAGCACCCTTAATTCACCCCTCCACTTT
>-|-|TRBV19|TRBJ1-5
CASSMWGPRASNQPQHF
TGTGCCAGTAGTATGTGGGGGCCAAGGGCAAGCAATCAGCCCCAGCATTTT
>TRBD1|-|TRBV7-9|TRBJ2-7
CASSTNRGFYEQYF
TGTGCCAGCAGCACGAACAGGGGGTTCTACGAGCAGTACTTC
>TRBD1|-|TRBV7-9|TRBJ1-1
CASSLSDRGLAFF
TGTGCCAGCAGCTTAAGCGACAGGGGGCTAGCTTTCTTT
>-|-|TRBV28|TRBJ1-5
CASSPQEGSSQPQHF
TGTGCCAGCAGTCCCCAGGAGGGGTCGAGTCAGCCCCAGCATTTT
>TRBD1|-|TRBV3-1/TRBV3-2|TRBJ2-1
CASSPGQGESEQFF
TGTGCCAGCAGCCCGGGACAGGGCGAAAGCGAGCAGTTCTTC
>-|once|TRBV5-5|TRBJ2-3
CASSPQGPTDTQYF
TGTGCCAGCAGCCCACAGGGCCCCACAGATACGCAGTATTTT
>TRBD1|once|TRBV28|TRBJ1-2
CASRSQGRGQGYGYTF
TGTGCCAGCAGAAGTCAGGGCAGGGGACAGGGGTATGGCTACACCTTC
>-|-|TRBV20-1|TRBJ1-2
CSARDIGYTF
TGCAGTGCTAGAGATATTGGCTACACCTTC
>TRBD2|-|TRBV29-1|TRBJ2-3
CSILAPTDTQYF
TGCAGTATACTAGCGCCCACAGATACGCAGTATTTT
>TRBD2|-|TRBV27|TRBJ2-1
CASKLAGGDEQFF
TGTGCCAGCAAACTAGCGGGAGGGGATGAGCAGTTCTTC